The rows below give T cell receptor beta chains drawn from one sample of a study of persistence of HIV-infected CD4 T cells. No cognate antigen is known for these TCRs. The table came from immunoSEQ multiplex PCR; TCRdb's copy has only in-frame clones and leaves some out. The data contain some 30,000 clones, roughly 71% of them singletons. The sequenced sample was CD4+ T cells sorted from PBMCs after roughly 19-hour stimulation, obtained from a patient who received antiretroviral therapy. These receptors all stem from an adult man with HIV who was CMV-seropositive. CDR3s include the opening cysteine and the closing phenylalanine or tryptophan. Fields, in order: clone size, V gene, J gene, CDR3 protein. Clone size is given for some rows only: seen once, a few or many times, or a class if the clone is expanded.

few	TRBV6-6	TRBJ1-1	CASSYEVRSEAFF
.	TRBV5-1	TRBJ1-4	CASSIDARATEKLFF
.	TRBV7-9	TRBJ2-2	CASTFAAGELFF
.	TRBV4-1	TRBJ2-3	CASSQEGVTYATDTQYF
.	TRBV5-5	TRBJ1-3	CASSWGRGSSGNTIYF
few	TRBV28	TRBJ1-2	CASSLEGDGYTF
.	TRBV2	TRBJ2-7	CASSEDAEQYF
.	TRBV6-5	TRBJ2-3	CASGGVTDTQYF
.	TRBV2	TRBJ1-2	CASSPGGFGRGYTF
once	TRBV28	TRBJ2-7	CASNGMSSYEQYF
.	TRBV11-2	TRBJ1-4	CASSPGTENEKLFF
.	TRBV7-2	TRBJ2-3	CASSFTLFTDTQYF
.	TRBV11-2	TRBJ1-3	CASSLQRTATSGNTIYF
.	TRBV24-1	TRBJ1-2	CATSDFLSGQGSPYGYTF
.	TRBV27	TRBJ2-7	CASSLLVPSKGFFYEQYF
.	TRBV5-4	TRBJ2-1	CASSLGLVAGGLGNEQFF
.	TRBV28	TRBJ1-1	CASILGLQGAGTEAFF
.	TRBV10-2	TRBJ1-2	CASSESTRGQGYTF
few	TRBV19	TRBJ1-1	CASTPMGPNTEAFF
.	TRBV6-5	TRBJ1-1	CASRRGNTEAFF
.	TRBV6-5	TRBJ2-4	CASTRDSQVRNIQYF
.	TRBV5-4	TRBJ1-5	CASSPGTPQPQHF
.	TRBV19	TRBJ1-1	CASTTAVNTEAFF
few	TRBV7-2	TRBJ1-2	CASSAPAQGAGYGYTF
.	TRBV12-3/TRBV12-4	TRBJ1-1	CASMDFPEAFF
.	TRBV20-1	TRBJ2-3	CSASPTLGDTQYF
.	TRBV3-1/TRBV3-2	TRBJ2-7	CASSQVRGGRSVQYF
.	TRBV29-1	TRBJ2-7	CSVDGGGISYEQYF
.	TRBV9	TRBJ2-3	CASSVGLAGGPSTDTQYF
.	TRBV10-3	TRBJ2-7	CAISTWTGGYEQYF
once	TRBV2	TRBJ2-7	CASSDRTSGGREEQYF
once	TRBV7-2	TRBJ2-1	CARSSIRGQEQFF
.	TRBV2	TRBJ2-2	CASTSTLNTGELFF
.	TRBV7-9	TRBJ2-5	CAGTSGGFQETQYF
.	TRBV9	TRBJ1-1	CASSVNLARTEAFF
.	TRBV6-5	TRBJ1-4	CASSTTVNNEKLFF
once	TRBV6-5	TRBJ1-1	CASSSNPQGNTEAFF
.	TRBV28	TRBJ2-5	CASSLSGQGVLETQYF
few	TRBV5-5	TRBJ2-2	CASSSRVTNTGELFF
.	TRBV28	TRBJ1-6	CASSLPRGTSSPLHF
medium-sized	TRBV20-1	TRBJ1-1	CSASGGRGAFF
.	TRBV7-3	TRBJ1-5	CASSLDSGQPQHF
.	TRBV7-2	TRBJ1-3	CASTPAVRSSGNTIYF
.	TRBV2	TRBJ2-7	CASSEAWDRAYEQYF
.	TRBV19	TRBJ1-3	CASREQGGTIYF
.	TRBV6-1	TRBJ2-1	CASSERTNPVLYNEQFF
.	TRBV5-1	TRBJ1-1	CASSPAQGTEAFF
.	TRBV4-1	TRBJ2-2	CASSQVREGGELFF
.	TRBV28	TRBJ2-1	CASSSTGYEQFF
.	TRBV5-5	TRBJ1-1	CASSLLGHTPEAFF
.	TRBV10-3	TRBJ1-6	CATRGQVNNQNSPLHF
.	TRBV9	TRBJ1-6	CASSAGQIQGRSNSPLHF
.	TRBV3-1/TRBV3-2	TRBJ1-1	CASSRVVNTEAFF
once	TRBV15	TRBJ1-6	CATSTGTDHSPLHF
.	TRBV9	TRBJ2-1	CASSVARYGGSAHNEQFF